The TCR beta chain described here comes from a study of glioma-infiltrating T cells after dendritic cell vaccination. Primers: 60 V beta forward and 13 J beta reverse. Repertoires were generated with immunoSEQ multiplex PCR, while TCRdb's copy carries only in-frame clones and drops some. Here the sample spans about 90,000 clones, under 90% being singletons. Germline lookup yields CDR1 LNHDA and CDR2 SQIVND (reference sequence). The V segment lost 3 bases and the J segment 6 bases; nucleotides outside the gene matches: 7. This CDR3 contains 15 residues. The receptor was derived from a human donor with glioblastoma. The rearrangement joins TRBV19 to TRBJ1-5, with TRBD1 identical over 8 bases. Sample: blood, taken before dendritic cell vaccination. CDR3 bases: TGTGCCAGTAGTATCGACAGGGGCGGTAGTCAGCCCCAGCATTTT. Protein sequence: CASSIDRGGSQPQHF.